The present T cell receptor (beta chain) was sequenced within a study of blood T cell repertoires in COVID-19. On the study more broadly: There were acute and convalescent COVID-19 samples, and they came from the United States, Italy and Spain.

Authors' processing steps: Reference gene primer amplification gave estimated nucleated cell counts. Profiling relied on immunoSEQ multiplex PCR, and the TCRdb table lists in-frame clones only, not all of them. V and J calls and clone size come straight from that table; D and trimming were deduced from the DNA. The sample has approximately 170,000 clones, approximately 90% seen once. V lost 1 base to trimming and J lost 4 bases, with 5 bases between them. CDR1 MDHEN and CDR2 SYDVKM come from the germline V gene. The length of the CDR3 is 13 residues. Enrolment of Seattle patients took place during active infection, and they were followed longitudinally.

The sequenced sample consisted of peripheral blood. This chain connects TRBV28 to TRBJ1-5; D is unclear. The receptor was derived from a man between 18 and 35 years old with COVID-19, enrolled during active disease. CDR3: CASSLLLNQPQHF. The CDR3 nucleotides read TGTGCCAGCAGTTTATTGCTAAATCAGCCCCAGCATTTT.